This paragraph covers one T cell receptor beta chain sequence. The antigen is not known. MiXCR, run by TCRdb on the 5' RACE reads, gives a single entry per CDR3 protein. Of almost 350,000 distinct CDR3 sequences detected, approximately 22% appear once; the ten largest clones hold about 21%. This entry is derived from a study of T-cell memory formation after mild COVID-19. Study-wide results and caveats: Mainly CM and EM harbored the contracting CD4+ clones; mainly EMRA harbored the CD8+ ones.

Germline CDR1 reads SGHTA; CDR2 reads FQGTGA. V was pared by 4 bases and J by 3 bases, with 5 bases of the junction left unmatched. This CDR3 is 15 amino acids long. This TCR was recovered from a man between 18 and 35 years old who had mild COVID-19 (a few samples of this study predate the infection). Cell type and time point are not known. The rearrangement links TRBV7-3 to TRBJ2-3; the match to TRBD2 covers 9 bases. Sequencing used PBMCs or a T cell subset sorted from them (not recorded which). This CDR3 is CASSSRLAETDTQYF. CDR3 DNA: TGTGCCAGCAGCTCGCGACTAGCGGAGACAGATACGCAGTATTTT.